This note documents a single TCR beta chain sequence. No antigen is known for it. The entry originates in a study of Ad26.COV2.S vaccination and SARS-CoV-2 variants. With 4 bases removed from V and 8 bases from J, the gap between germline ends came to 9 bases. Germline-derived CDR1 and CDR2 are MNHEY and SMNVEV (reference sequence). This CDR3 region has 13 residues. Treatment given: 15 to 20 received Ad26.COV2.S at low or high dose, single or two shots; five or six received placebo; per-sample allocation not given. Samples came from day 63 after the first vaccine or placebo injection. Adults aged 18-55 years in Boston included the donor. Study results and caveats: Vaccine and placebo recipients had comparable breadth of non-spike TCRs. Those who received the vaccine showed greater spike-specific TCR breadth than those given placebo.

Here immunoSEQ multiplex PCR was the method, and the copy in TCRdb shows in-frame clones only, minus some. The sample includes 400,000 to 450,000 clones, 80% to 95% seen only once; the top ten take 10% to 15%. This chain connects TRBV27 to TRBJ1-6; D is possibly TRBD1 (6 bases). The TCR originated in a person aged 18 to 59 who received the Ad26.COV2.S COVID-19 vaccine or a placebo. The source material was peripheral blood, sampled in a trial of Ad26.COV2.S vaccine versus placebo. Here the CDR3 reads CASSWGQDSPLHF. CDR3 coding DNA: TGTGCCAGCAGTTGGGGACAAGATTCACCCCTCCACTTT.